The clone carrying this T cell receptor (beta chain) came up many times. As yet, its antigen is unknown. The entry originates in a study of Graves' ophthalmopathy and Graves' hyperthyroidism. Overall study findings and caveats: Among expanded thyroid clonotypes above 0.001 frequency, most also occurred in blood.

RNA transcripts were the template, and TCR beta CDR3 regions were amplified from them. First-round RT-PCR relied on HTBI primers, and a second-round multiplex PCR came next. TCRdb independently ran MiXCR on the multiplex PCR reads; one entry per CDR3 protein. This sample carries hundreds of thousands of distinct CDR3 sequences, 20% to 25% of them seen once, and the ten largest clones take approximately 6.9%. Sequencing was performed on peripheral blood. This TCR was sampled from a woman under 30 with stable Graves' hyperthyroidism. Some clones in this sample may be carry-over from other donors' samples.

CDR3 sequence reads: CASSDRGGATTEAFF. The CDR3 bases are TGTGCCAGCAGCGACCGGGGGGGCGCGACCACTGAAGCTTTCTTT. The J gene is TRBJ1-1, the V gene TRBV7-3; D is possibly TRBD1 (6 bases). Trimming cost V 5 bases and J 4 bases, with 17 bases left between them. The germline CDR1 and CDR2 sequences are SGHTA and FQGTGA. This CDR3 region has 15 residues.